This T cell receptor beta chain was observed in a study of regulatory T cells in long-lasting Graves disease. Described time point: newly diagnosed GD, antithyroid drugs for less than 3 months. Construction of the TCR library relied on RNA isolated from PBMCs. This CDR3 has 15 amino acids. Trimming removed 6 bases from V and 3 bases from J; junction bases left unmatched: 5. Germline-derived CDR1 and CDR2 are SGHTA and FQGNSA. The authors built TCR beta libraries using iRepertoire HTBI primers and Arm-PCR of CDR3 regions. TCRdb independently ran MiXCR on the multiplex PCR reads; one entry per CDR3 protein. The sample records about 240,000 distinct CDR3 sequences, 20% to 25% being singletons.

The rearrangement links TRBV7-2 to TRBJ2-3; TRBD2 matches at 11 bases. This clonotype originated in a female donor with Graves disease. The sequenced sample was peripheral blood mononuclear cells (PBMCs), obtained at new diagnosis, from a patient treated with antithyroid drugs. CDR3: CASSFTSGGTDTQYF. The CDR3 DNA is TGTGCCAGCAGTTTTACTAGCGGGGGAACAGATACGCAGTATTTT.